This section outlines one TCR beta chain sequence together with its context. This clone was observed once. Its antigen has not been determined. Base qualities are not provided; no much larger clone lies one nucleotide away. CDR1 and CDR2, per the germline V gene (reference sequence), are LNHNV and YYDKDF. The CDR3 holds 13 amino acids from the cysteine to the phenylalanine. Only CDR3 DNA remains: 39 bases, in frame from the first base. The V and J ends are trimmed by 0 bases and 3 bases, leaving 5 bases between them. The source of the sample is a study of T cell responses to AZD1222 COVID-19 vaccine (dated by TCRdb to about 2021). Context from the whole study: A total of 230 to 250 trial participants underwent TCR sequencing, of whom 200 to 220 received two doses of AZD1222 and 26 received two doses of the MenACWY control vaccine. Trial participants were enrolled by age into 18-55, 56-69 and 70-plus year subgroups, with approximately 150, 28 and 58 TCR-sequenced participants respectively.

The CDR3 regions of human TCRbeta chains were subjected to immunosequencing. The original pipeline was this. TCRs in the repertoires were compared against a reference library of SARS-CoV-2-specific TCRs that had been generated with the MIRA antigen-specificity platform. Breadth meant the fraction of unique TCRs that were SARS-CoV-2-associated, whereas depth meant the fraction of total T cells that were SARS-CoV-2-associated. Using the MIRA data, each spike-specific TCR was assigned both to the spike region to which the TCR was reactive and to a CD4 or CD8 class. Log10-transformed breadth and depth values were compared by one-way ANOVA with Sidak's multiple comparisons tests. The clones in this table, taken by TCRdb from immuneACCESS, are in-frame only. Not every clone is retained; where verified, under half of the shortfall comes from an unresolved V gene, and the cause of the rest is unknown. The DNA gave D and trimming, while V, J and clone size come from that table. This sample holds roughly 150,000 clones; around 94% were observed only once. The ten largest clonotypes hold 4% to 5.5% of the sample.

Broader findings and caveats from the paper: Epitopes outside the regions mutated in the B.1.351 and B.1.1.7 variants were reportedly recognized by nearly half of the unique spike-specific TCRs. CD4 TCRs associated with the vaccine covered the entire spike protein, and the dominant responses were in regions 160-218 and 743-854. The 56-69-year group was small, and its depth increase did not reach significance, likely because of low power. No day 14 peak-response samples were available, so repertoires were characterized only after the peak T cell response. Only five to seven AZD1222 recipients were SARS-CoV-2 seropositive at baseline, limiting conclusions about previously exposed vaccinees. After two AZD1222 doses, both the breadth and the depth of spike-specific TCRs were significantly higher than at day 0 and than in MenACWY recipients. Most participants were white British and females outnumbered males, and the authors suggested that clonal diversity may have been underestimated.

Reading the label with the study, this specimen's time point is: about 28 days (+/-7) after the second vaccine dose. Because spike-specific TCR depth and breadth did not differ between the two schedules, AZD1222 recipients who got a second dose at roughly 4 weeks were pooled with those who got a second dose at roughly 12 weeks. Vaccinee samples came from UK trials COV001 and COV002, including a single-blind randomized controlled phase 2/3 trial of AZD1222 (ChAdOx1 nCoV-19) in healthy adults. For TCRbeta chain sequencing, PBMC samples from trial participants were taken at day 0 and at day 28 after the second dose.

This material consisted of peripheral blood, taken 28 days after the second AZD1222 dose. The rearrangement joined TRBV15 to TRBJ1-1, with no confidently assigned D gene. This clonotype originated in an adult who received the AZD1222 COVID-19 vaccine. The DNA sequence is TGTGCCACCAGCAGAGAGGACGACACTGAAGCTTTCTTT. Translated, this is CATSREDDTEAFF.